This entry is about one T cell receptor (beta chain). The antigen is undetermined. This CDR3 comprises 14 residues. In germline, CDR1 is SQVTM, CDR2 ANQGSEA. The J segment lost 5 bases and the V segment lost 7 bases, leaving 10 bases of the junction unmatched. Time point in this sample: pre-sensitization, week 0. The sample's treatment: therapeutic diphenylcyclopropenone sensitization with weekly scalp DPC. Prior to application of each patch test, blood was drawn. The sample originates from a study of human T cells and chemical hapten exposure. Overall study context: Donors were sensitized with 2% DPC on the upper inner arm.

TCRdb ran MiXCR on the RACE reads and lists one entry per CDR3 protein. The data contain about 380,000 distinct CDR3 sequences, around 5.5% of them singletons. Study results and caveats: More PT1 expanded TCRs went with higher patch test scores.

The clonotype comes from a woman between 45 and 60 years old with alopecia areata. Some clones in this sample may be carry-over from other donors' samples. This sequence joins TRBV29-1 and TRBJ1-1; TRBD1 aligns across 10 bases. Here the sequenced sample was whole blood, taken in connection with sensitization to the hapten diphenylcyclopropenone (DPC). DNA for the CDR3: TGCAGCGCGGGACAGGGGAATTGGGGAACTGAAGCTTTCTTT. Translated, it gives CSAGQGNWGTEAFF.